This TCR beta chain originates from a study of CD8+CD57+ T cells in acquired aplastic anemia. V gave up 6 bases and J gave up 2 bases, with 10 bases separating them. Germline V gene sequence: CDR1 SQVTM, CDR2 ANQGSEA. The CDR3 is made up of 12 amino acids. Investigators profiled TCR beta VDJ and CDR3 from genomic DNA template. TCRdb analysed the reads with MiXCR anew, one entry per CDR3 protein. The profile shows tens of thousands of distinct CDR3 sequences, around 44% of them singletons. Material for sequencing was sorted CD4+, CD8+, or CD8+CD57+ T cells (not recorded which) from PBMCs. The source is a human donor in good health, serving as a control. The V and J genes are TRBV29-1 and TRBJ1-1, with a possible D match to TRBD1 (5 bases). In DNA form, the CDR3 reads TGCAGCGTGATAACAGGAAACACTGAAGCTTTCTTT. Translation: CSVITGNTEAFF.